The entry below describes one T cell receptor beta chain. Its antigen is still unknown. Base quality data are lacking; no much larger clone is found one base away. This sample stems from a study of CD8 T cells in ankylosing spondylitis (dated 2017 in TCRdb). Describing the broader study: T cell receptor beta repertoires were profiled in healthy donors and ankylosing spondylitis patients so that disease-linked TCR variants could be found. The full study cohort comprised 25 ankylosing spondylitis patients and approximately 100 healthy donors. Samples of peripheral blood were taken, and for ankylosing spondylitis patients, synovial fluid was collected as well.

The listed sequencing device is Illumina HiSeq 2500. Quantitative 5'-RACE with molecular barcodes was used to prepare TCR beta libraries. The authors' analysis ran thus. To identify disease-linked TCR variants, a new computational method was used, one built on a probabilistic model of VDJ rearrangement. Using fastp trimming at Q25 and MiXCR clonotype assembly, TCRdb reanalyzed the public sequencing data and kept in-frame beta chains. Rows matching on CDR3 protein sequence are summarized as one entry with the most common DNA and genes. The V and J calls were determined by TCRdb, not by the authors. This sample has around 540,000 distinct CDR3 sequences in its table, and approximately 12% of those were observed once. Approximately 7% of the sample goes to the ten largest clones. What the research found in general, with its limitations: According to the report, matched synovial fluid samples from ankylosing spondylitis patients were significantly enriched for the disease-linked clones. Blood from ankylosing spondylitis patients appeared to be characterized by a TCR beta motif made up of several highly homologous amino acid variants. Some TCR beta motif variants had previously been reported in synovial fluid and blood of reactive arthritis patients, which suggested common disease-initiation mechanisms. The disease-linked clones had a CD8+ phenotype and were found at relatively low frequencies in peripheral blood.

Measured from the cysteine to the phenylalanine, the CDR3 is 17 residues long. Solely the CDR3 DNA is kept, with 51 bases framed from the first base. The germline V gene gives CDR1 as ENHRY and CDR2 as SYGVKD. Trimmed from V: 3 bases; trimmed from J: 4 bases; junction bases lacking a gene match: 11. The chain is encoded by TRBV10-3 joined to TRBJ2-1; 8 bases in the middle match TRBD1. Sequenced input: blood, either unsorted or a sorted T cell fraction (not recorded which). The source of this sequence is a male donor with ankylosing spondylitis. The CDR3 reads as follows: CAISDLDSGGRYNEQFF. The sequenced DNA: TGTGCCATCAGTGACCTAGACTCAGGGGGCCGTTACAATGAGCAGTTCTTC.